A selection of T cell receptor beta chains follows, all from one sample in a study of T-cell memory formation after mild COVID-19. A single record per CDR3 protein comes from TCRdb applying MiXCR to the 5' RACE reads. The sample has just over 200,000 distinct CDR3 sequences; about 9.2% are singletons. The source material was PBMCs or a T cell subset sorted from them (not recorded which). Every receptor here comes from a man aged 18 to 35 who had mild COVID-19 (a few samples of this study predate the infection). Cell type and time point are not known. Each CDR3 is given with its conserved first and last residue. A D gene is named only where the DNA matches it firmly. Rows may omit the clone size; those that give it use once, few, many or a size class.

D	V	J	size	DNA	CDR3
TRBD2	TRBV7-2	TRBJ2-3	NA	TGTGCCAGCAGCCCTCTCACGGGGGGGGAAGGGACAGATACGCAGTATTTT	CASSPLTGGEGTDTQYF
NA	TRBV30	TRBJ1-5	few	TGTGCCTGGAGTGGACAGTCGGGGCAGCCCCAGCATTTT	CAWSGQSGQPQHF
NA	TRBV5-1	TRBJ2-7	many	TGCGCCAGCAGCTTCCAGGGGTCCTACGAGCAGTACTTC	CASSFQGSYEQYF
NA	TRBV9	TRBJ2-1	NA	TGTGCCAGCAGCGTAAGACTAGTGGCAGACAATGAGCAGTTCTTC	CASSVRLVADNEQFF
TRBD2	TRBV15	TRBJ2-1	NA	TGTGCCACCCTTAGGGGACTAGCGGGGGAGGGCGAGCAGTTCTTC	CATLRGLAGEGEQFF
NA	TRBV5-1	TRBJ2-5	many	TGCGCCAGCAGCAATGACCACCGCGGAGAGACCCAGTACTTC	CASSNDHRGETQYF
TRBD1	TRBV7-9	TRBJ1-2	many	TGTGCCAGCAGGCCACGTAAGGGACAGCGAAATGGCTACACCTTC	CASRPRKGQRNGYTF
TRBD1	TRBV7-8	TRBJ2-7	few	TGTGCCAGCAGCATTGACAGGGGGTTGCACGAGCAGTACTTC	CASSIDRGLHEQYF
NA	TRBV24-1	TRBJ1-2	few	TGTGCCACCAGTGATCAACAGGGAAGAGGCTACACCTTC	CATSDQQGRGYTF
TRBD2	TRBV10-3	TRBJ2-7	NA	TGTGCCATCAAGGGGACTAACAATTACGAGCAGTACTTC	CAIKGTNNYEQYF
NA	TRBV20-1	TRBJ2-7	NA	TGCAGTCCAAGCCAGGGAAACGAGCAGTACTTC	CSPSQGNEQYF
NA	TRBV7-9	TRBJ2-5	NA	TGTGCCAGCACCCTCGGCGGGGGCTACCAAGAGACCCAGTACTTC	CASTLGGGYQETQYF
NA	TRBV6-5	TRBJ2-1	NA	TGTGCCAGCAGCCTTAGTGGCGGCCAACACAATGAGCAGTTCTTC	CASSLSGGQHNEQFF
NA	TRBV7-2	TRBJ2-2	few	TGTGCCAGCAGCTTAGTCGGGTCCCCCTGGGTTTTT	CASSLVGSPWVF
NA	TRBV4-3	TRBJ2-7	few	TGCGCCAGCAGCCAAGATTGGGGGGACTACGAGCAGTACTTC	CASSQDWGDYEQYF
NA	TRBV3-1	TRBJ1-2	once	TGTGCCAGCAGCTTGGACGGCGCCGATTCGGGGGGCTACACCTTC	CASSLDGADSGGYTF
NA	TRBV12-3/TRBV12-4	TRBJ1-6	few	TGTGCCAGCAGTTTACGGATTTCACCCCTCCACTTT	CASSLRISPLHF
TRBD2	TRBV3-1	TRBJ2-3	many	TGTGCCAGCAGCCAAAAGGGACTAGCGGGGGGCCTTCGAACAGATACGCAGTATTTT	CASSQKGLAGGLRTDTQYF
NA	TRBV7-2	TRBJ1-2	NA	TGTGCCAGCAGCTTAGGGCCCCCGGGTACGGGCTATGGCTACACCTTC	CASSLGPPGTGYGYTF
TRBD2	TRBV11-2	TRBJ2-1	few	TGTGCCACGCGGGGGGGCTTTGAGCAGTTCTTC	CATRGGFEQFF
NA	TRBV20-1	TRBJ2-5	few	TGCAGTGCTAGACTCCCACGGCAGGAGACCCAGTACTTC	CSARLPRQETQYF
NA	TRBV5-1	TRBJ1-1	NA	TGCGCCAGCAGCACCCAGGGCCCCACTGAAGCTTTCTTT	CASSTQGPTEAFF
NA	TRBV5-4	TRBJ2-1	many	TGTGCCAGCAGCCTCCGGGTAGCTGCCAATGAGCAGTTCTTC	CASSLRVAANEQFF
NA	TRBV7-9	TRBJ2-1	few	TGTGCCAGCAGCCGGATGGGGCCCAGCTCCTACAATGAGCAGTTCTTC	CASSRMGPSSYNEQFF
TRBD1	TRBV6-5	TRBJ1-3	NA	TGTGCCAGCAGTTACCGACAGGGATCATCTGGAAACACCATATATTTT	CASSYRQGSSGNTIYF
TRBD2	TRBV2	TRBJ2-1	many	TGTGCCAGCAAGAAGATAGCGGGGGTCTCCTACAATGAGCAGTTCTTC	CASKKIAGVSYNEQFF
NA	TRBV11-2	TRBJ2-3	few	TGTGCCAGCGGGCCGGAGGGGAGGGATACGCAGTATTTT	CASGPEGRDTQYF
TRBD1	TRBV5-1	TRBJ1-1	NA	TGCGCCAGCAGCTTGGGACAGGGGAGCTTTATGAACACTGAAGCTTTCTTT	CASSLGQGSFMNTEAFF
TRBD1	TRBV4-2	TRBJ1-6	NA	TGTGCCAGCAGCCAAGGGGCGGGACAGGGCCATTCACCCCTCCACTTT	CASSQGAGQGHSPLHF
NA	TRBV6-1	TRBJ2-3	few	TGTGCCAGCAGTGAATCCTTGATTAGGTCTGATACGCAGTATTTT	CASSESLIRSDTQYF
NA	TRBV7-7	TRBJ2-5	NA	TGTGCCAGCAGCCCAGTCTCGGGGCTCCCAGCGACCCAGTACTTC	CASSPVSGLPATQYF